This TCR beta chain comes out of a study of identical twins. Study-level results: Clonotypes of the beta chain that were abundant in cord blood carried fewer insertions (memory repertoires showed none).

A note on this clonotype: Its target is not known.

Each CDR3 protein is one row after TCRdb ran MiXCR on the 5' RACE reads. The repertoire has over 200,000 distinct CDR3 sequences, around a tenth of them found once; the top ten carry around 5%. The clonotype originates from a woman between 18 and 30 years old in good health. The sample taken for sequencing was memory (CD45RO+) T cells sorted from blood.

CDR3 protein: CSVDRGRTEAFF. CDR3 coding DNA: TGCAGCGTTGACAGGGGGCGCACTGAAGCTTTCTTT. V gene TRBV29-1 combines with J gene TRBJ1-1, with 8 nucleotides matching TRBD1. Per germline, CDR1 SQVTM and CDR2 ANQGSEA. The length of the CDR3 is 12 residues. V shed 3 bases and J 4 bases; nucleotides not matched to a gene: 1.